These 11 T cell receptor beta chains were sequenced from one sample in a study of T-cell memory formation after mild COVID-19. TCRdb passed the 5' RACE reads through MiXCR, listing each CDR3 protein once. Of more than 400,000 distinct CDR3 sequences listed, roughly 18% are singletons. The sequencing input was PBMCs or a T cell subset sorted from them (not recorded which). These receptor sequences come from an adult woman who had mild COVID-19 (a few samples of this study predate the infection). Cell type and time point are not known.

The sample holds a few counts of this clonotype. This rearrangement joins TRBV12-3 or TRBV12-4 to TRBJ1-1; no clear D gene. The CDR3 covers 14 residues. The V end was cut by 4 bases, the J end by 0 bases, with 9 bases between. Written as DNA, the CDR3 is TGTGCCAGCAGTTCTGGGCAGCTGAACACTGAAGCTTTCTTT. Protein product: CASSSGQLNTEAFF.

This clonotype was seen a handful of times. CDR3 sequence reads: CASSLPMEGVATDTQYF. As DNA, the CDR3 is TGTGCCAGCAGCTTGCCCATGGAGGGGGTGGCCACAGATACGCAGTATTTT. The V gene is TRBV7-2, the J gene TRBJ2-3, with D perhaps given as TRBD1 or TRBD2 (6 bases each). With 3 bases removed from V and 2 bases from J, the gap between germline ends came to 18 bases. The CDR3 is 17 amino acids. CDR1 is SGHTA, CDR2 FQGNSA, per germline.

V is TRBV11-3 and J is TRBJ2-7, with TRBD2 matching over 8 bases. There are 15 residues in the CDR3. V was clipped by 5 bases and J by 5 bases; unmatched bases: 11. The germline V gene encodes CDR1 SGHNT and CDR2 YENEEA. This CDR3 reads CASSRRLAGWHEQYF. The CDR3 DNA sequence: TGTGCCAGCAGCCGAAGGCTAGCGGGCTGGCACGAGCAGTACTTC.

This clonotype was seen more than once but under ten times. The gene calls are TRBV15 and TRBJ2-5; a weak D match, TRBD1 (5 bases). Trimming removed 0 bases at V and 1 base at J, with 21 bases between. Germline V gene lookup returns CDR1 LNHNV and CDR2 YYDKDF (reference sequence). CDR3 length: 19 amino acids. In DNA form, the CDR3 reads TGTGCCACCAGCAGAGATTCGAATGCAGGGATTCCCAGCCAAGAGACCCAGTACTTC. This codes for CATSRDSNAGIPSQETQYF. The variable domain in full, completed from reference TRBV15 and TRBJ2-5, reads DAMVIQNPRYQVTQFGKPVTLSCSQTLNHNVMYWYQQKSSQAPKLLFHYYDKDFNNEADTPDNFQSRRPNTSFCFLDIRSPGLGDTAMYLCATSRDSNAGIPSQETQYFGPGTRLLVL.

This clonotype was observed a few times. This sequence joins TRBV20-1 and TRBJ2-7, with TRBD2 identical over 7 bases. The CDR3 is 16 residues long. The J segment lost 1 base and the V segment lost 0 bases, leaving 9 bases of the junction unmatched. The germline V gene encodes CDR1 DFQATT and CDR2 SNEGSKA (reference sequence). CDR3 amino acids: CSARDEVQGGSYEQYF. The CDR3 bases are TGCAGTGCTAGAGATGAGGTCCAGGGAGGGTCCTACGAGCAGTACTTC.

This chain connects TRBV28 to TRBJ2-4, with a weak D call TRBD2 (6 bases). CDR1 MDHEN and CDR2 SYDVKM come from the germline V gene. Trimming pared 4 bases from V and 5 bases from J, leaving 15 bases between. The CDR3 consists of 15 residues. The CDR3 reads CASSWAAGGENIQYF. The CDR3 region has the DNA TGTGCCAGCAGTTGGGCCGCCGGAGGGGAAAACATTCAGTACTTC.

The table lists this clonotype with a few counts. The chain carries TRBV20-1 and TRBJ1-2; 11 positions agree with TRBD1. The CDR3 totals 12 residues. Germline CDR1 and CDR2: DFQATT and SNEGSKA (reference sequence). Trimming took 5 bases from V and 5 from J; bases not matched to a gene: 1. The CDR3: CSAGQGAYGYTF. The CDR3 DNA reads TGCAGTGCTGGACAGGGGGCGTATGGCTACACCTTC.

The rearrangement uses TRBV7-9 and TRBJ2-2; TRBD2 aligns across 12 bases. CDR1 and CDR2 from the germline V gene are SEHNR and FQNEAQ (reference sequence). Losses at the gene ends were 5 bases for V and 6 bases for J; bases not matched to a gene: 7. The CDR3 contains 16 residues. Here the CDR3 reads CASSRRLAGEAGELFF. CDR3 DNA: TGTGCCAGCAGCCGCAGACTAGCGGGAGAGGCCGGGGAGCTGTTTTTT.

The table lists this clonotype with a few counts. The rearrangement uses TRBV7-6 and TRBJ2-7; 15 nucleotides align to TRBD2. The CDR3 has 19 residues. In germline, CDR1 is SGHVS, CDR2 FNYEAQ. V gave up 5 bases and J gave up 7 bases; unmatched junction bases: 18. CDR3: CASSLLPGLAGGSSREQYF. In DNA, the CDR3 is TGTGCCAGCAGCCTGTTACCGGGACTAGCGGGAGGATCCTCGCGAGAGCAGTACTTC. Drawing the rest from reference TRBV7-6 and TRBJ2-7, the complete variable domain is GAGVSQSPRYKVTKRGQDVALRCDPISGHVSLYWYRQALGQGPEFLTYFNYEAQQDKSGLPNDRFSAERPEGSISTLTIQRTEQRDSAMYRCASSLLPGLAGGSSREQYFGPGTRLTVT.

The chain uses TRBV29-1 and TRBJ2-1; 8 bases map to TRBD2. This CDR3 spans 13 amino acids. The junction had 3 bases not matched to a gene; V was cut back by 6 bases and J by 2 bases. Germline V gene sequence: CDR1 SQVTM, CDR2 ANQGSEA. DNA of the CDR3: TGCAGCGTCCCGGGAGGGCCCTACAATGAGCAGTTCTTC. Translation gives CSVPGGPYNEQFF.

This clonotype was seen only once. V gene TRBV9 combines with J gene TRBJ2-1; TRBD2 matches at 12 bases. This CDR3 is 19 amino acids long. Trimming took 3 bases from V and 6 from J; bases not matched to a gene: 16. Germline loops: CDR1 SGDLS, CDR2 YYNGEE. The chain's CDR3 is CASSGPGLAGRYPGNEQFF. CDR3 nucleotides: TGTGCCAGCAGCGGACCGGGACTAGCGGGCCGGTACCCCGGCAATGAGCAGTTCTTC.